What follows are 7 T cell receptor beta chains derived from one specimen sequenced in a study of cytomegalovirus exposure and HLA in healthy donors. Data came from immunoSEQ multiplex PCR; TCRdb stores just in-frame clones and leaves some out. The sample carries under 200,000 clones, 84% recorded once. The sequenced material came from PBMCs. These receptors were collected from a man between 18 and 35 years old in good health and CMV-seropositive.

Here the CDR3 reads CASSWWASSGVTGELFF. DNA of the CDR3: TGTGCCAGCAGTTGGTGGGCTTCTAGCGGGGTCACCGGGGAGCTGTTTTTT. This chain connects TRBV27 to TRBJ2-2; TRBD2 agrees at 9 bases. Germline loops: CDR1 MNHEY, CDR2 SMNVEV (reference sequence). V shed 4 bases, J shed 4 bases, and the junction held 10 bases outside the gene matches. The CDR3 is 17 amino acids.

The chain is built from TRBV4-2 and TRBJ2-3; 13 nucleotides match TRBD2. The CDR3 totals 16 residues. The V gene end was trimmed by 4 bases and the J gene end by 2 bases; junction bases not matched to a gene: 3. Germline assignment: CDR1 LGHNA and CDR2 YNFKEQ. The CDR3 DNA reads as TGTGCCAGCAGCCGAGGGACTAGCGGGGACACAGATACGCAGTATTTT. Its translation is CASSRGTSGDTDTQYF.

The chain is built from TRBV5-1 and TRBJ1-1; tentatively, D is TRBD1 (5 bases). CDR1 is SGHRS, CDR2 YFSETQ, per germline. This CDR3 spans 17 amino acids. The V end lost 4 bases, the J end lost 2 bases, and 21 bases lay between the germline ends. In DNA, the CDR3 is TGCGCCAGCAGCCCCCTCGGGGGAAGGGGCGCCAACACTGAAGCTTTCTTT. Amino acid sequence: CASSPLGGRGANTEAFF. Together with reference TRBV5-1 and TRBJ1-1, the CDR3 gives the full variable domain: KAGVTQTPRYLIKTRGQQVTLSCSPISGHRSVSWYQQTPGQGLQFLFEYFSETQRNKGNFPGRFSGRQFSNSRSEMNVSTLELGDSALYLCASSPLGGRGANTEAFFGQGTRLTVV.

This chain links TRBV28 with TRBJ2-7, with 8 nucleotides matching TRBD2. Germline CDR1 MDHEN, CDR2 SYDVKM. There are 15 residues in the CDR3. V lost 3 bases, J lost 6 bases, and 10 bases stayed unmatched. The CDR3 loop is CASSFPGLGFGEQYF. CDR3 nucleotide sequence: TGTGCCAGCAGTTTCCCGGGACTAGGGTTCGGCGAGCAGTACTTC.

Details on this clone: One end of the junction fails to match germline, which may point to a read error. V gene TRBV7-2 combines with J gene TRBJ2-1; 8 bases agree with TRBD2. From germline, CDR1 is SGHTA and CDR2 FQGNSA. The CDR3 is 15 amino acids. The CDR3 sequence is CASSAGLGSSNEQFF. CDR3 nucleotides: TGTGCCAGCAGCGCGGGACTAGGGTCCTCCAATGAGCAGTTCTTC.

This chain joins TRBV6-5 and TRBJ1-5; a possible D gene is TRBD1 (5 bases). In germline, CDR1 is MNHEY, CDR2 SVGAGI. Trimming took 10 bases from V and 7 from J, leaving 17 bases between them. There are 13 residues in the CDR3. The CDR3 protein is CANQRGRGQPQHF. CDR3 nucleotide sequence: TGTGCCAACCAAAGGGGAAGGGGCCAGCCCCAGCATTTT.

The genes are TRBV27 and TRBJ2-1, with D possibly matching TRBD2 (5 bases). This CDR3 spans 14 amino acids. V was clipped by 5 bases and J by 6 bases, with 14 bases between them. Germline lookup yields CDR1 MNHEY and CDR2 SMNVEV (reference sequence). Here the CDR3 reads CASSLRTRVNEQFF. Here the CDR3 DNA reads TGTGCCAGCAGTCTCCGGACTCGGGTCAATGAGCAGTTCTTC.